These 23 T cell receptor beta chains were sequenced from one sample in a study of blood T cell repertoires in COVID-19. Sequenced by immunoSEQ multiplex PCR; TCRdb stores in-frame clones only, minus some. The sample yields 390,000 or so clones, roughly four fifths seen once. Sequencing was performed on PBMCs or T cells enriched from blood (not recorded which). All receptors come from a woman in her fifties or sixties who had recovered from COVID-19.

The chain uses TRBV7-9 and TRBJ2-3; possibly TRBD2 for D (5 bases). This CDR3 has 17 amino acids. V was pared by 5 bases and J by 2 bases, with 20 bases between. From germline, CDR1 is SEHNR and CDR2 FQNEAQ (reference sequence). The CDR3 DNA reads as TGTGCCAGCAGCCCATCTTGGCGGGCTACACTCACAGATACGCAGTATTTT. It yields the protein CASSPSWRATLTDTQYF. The complete variable domain, with remaining parts taken from reference TRBV7-9 and TRBJ2-3, reads DTGVSQNPRHKITKRGQNVTFRCDPISEHNRLYWYRQTLGQGPEFLTYFQNEAQLEKSRLLSDRFSAERPKGSFSTLEIQRTEQGDSAMYLCASSPSWRATLTDTQYFGPGTRLTVL.

The sample holds a few counts of this clone. This chain joins TRBV30 and TRBJ1-2; tentative D call: TRBD1 (6 bases). The CDR3 covers 16 residues. Per the germline V gene, CDR1 is GTSNPN and CDR2 is SVGIG (reference sequence). V was clipped by 4 bases and J by 5 bases, with 23 bases between them. The CDR3 nucleotides read TGTGCCTGGACCGATATCTCGAGTGGGACAAATTATGGCTACACCTTC. This codes for CAWTDISSGTNYGYTF.

The chain couples TRBV25-1 to TRBJ1-2; a weak D match, TRBD1 (6 bases). V lost 6 bases and J 5 bases, leaving 16 bases between the germline ends. Per the germline V gene, CDR1 is MGHDK and CDR2 is SYGVNS. CDR3 length: 14 amino acids. This CDR3 is CASRGEGGSYGYTF. In DNA, the CDR3 is TGTGCCAGCAGAGGGGAGGGGGGCTCTTATGGCTACACCTTC.

V and J are TRBV25-1 and TRBJ2-3; D is ambiguous. Germline assignment: CDR1 MGHDK and CDR2 SYGVNS. The CDR3 has 16 residues. V gave up 6 bases and J gave up 0 bases, with 16 bases separating them. The CDR3 sequence is CASSHPTGVSTDTQYF. The CDR3 nucleotides are TGTGCCAGCAGCCACCCGACGGGTGTTAGCACAGATACGCAGTATTTT. The full variable domain, with the rest looked up from reference TRBV25-1 and TRBJ2-3, is EADIYQTPRYLVIGTGKKITLECSQTMGHDKMYWYQQDPGMELHLIHYSYGVNSTEKGDLSSESTVSRIRTEHFPLTLESARPSHTSQYLCASSHPTGVSTDTQYFGPGTRLTVL.

This clone has just a few counts. The chain has TRBV12-3 or TRBV12-4 and TRBJ1-2; D gene ambiguous. Trimming took 3 bases from V and 6 from J, leaving 5 bases between them. This CDR3 is 11 amino acids long. As DNA, the CDR3 is TGTGCCAGCAGTTTTTATGATGGCTACACCTTC. This gives the protein CASSFYDGYTF.

The J gene is TRBJ2-7, the V gene TRBV5-1; the D gene is possibly TRBD1 (6 bases). Germline loops: CDR1 SGHRS, CDR2 YFSETQ. With 4 bases removed from V and 5 bases from J, the gap between germline ends came to 16 bases. The CDR3 sequence is 14 residues long. CDR3 bases: TGCGCCAGCAGCCCCACAGGGATTAGGGACGAGCAGTACTTC. This codes for CASSPTGIRDEQYF.

This clone came up a few times. The rearrangement links TRBV18 to TRBJ1-2; D call uncertain. This CDR3 is 13 amino acids long. Germline V CDR1 and CDR2: KGHSH, LQKENI. V was cut by 3 bases and J by 8 bases, with 13 bases left in between. The CDR3 DNA follows: TGTGCCAGCTCACCCCAAGGACTACAAGGCTACACCTTC. Translated, it gives CASSPQGLQGYTF. The entire variable domain, with the rest obtained from reference TRBV18 and TRBJ1-2, is as follows: NAGVMQNPRHLVRRRGQEARLRCSPMKGHSHVYWYRQLPEEGLKFMVYLQKENIIDESGMPKERFSAEFPKEGPSILRIQQVVRGDSAAYFCASSPQGLQGYTFGSGTRLTVV.

This rearrangement joins TRBV27 to TRBJ2-2; D possibly corresponds to TRBD2 (6 bases). V was pared by 1 base and J by 2 bases, with 17 bases between. This CDR3 comprises 18 residues. The germline gives CDR1 MNHEY, CDR2 SMNVEV (reference sequence). This CDR3 is CASSLLGGAGRNTGELFF. Here the CDR3 DNA reads TGTGCCAGCAGTTTATTAGGTGGGGCGGGAAGAAACACCGGGGAGCTGTTTTTT.

The count of this clone is one. J is TRBJ1-2 and V is TRBV5-6; 8 bases agree with TRBD1. Unmatched junction bases numbered 8, after V lost 4 bases and J lost 0 bases. This CDR3 region has 16 residues. Germline CDR1 reads SGHDT; CDR2 reads YYEEEE. This CDR3 reads CASSPGQGSSNYGYTF. CDR3 DNA: TGTGCCAGCAGCCCTGGACAGGGATCTTCTAACTATGGCTACACCTTC.

The V call is TRBV5-1, the J call TRBJ2-7; maybe TRBD2 (5 bases). CDR3 length equals 16 residues. Trimming took 0 bases from V and 0 from J, leaving 13 bases between them. The germline CDR1 and CDR2 sequences are SGHRS and YFSETQ. The CDR3 region is CASSLERSALSYEQYF. As DNA, the CDR3 is TGCGCCAGCAGCTTGGAGCGGTCAGCACTCTCCTACGAGCAGTACTTC. Complete variable domain (other parts from reference TRBV5-1 and TRBJ2-7): KAGVTQTPRYLIKTRGQQVTLSCSPISGHRSVSWYQQTPGQGLQFLFEYFSETQRNKGNFPGRFSGRQFSNSRSEMNVSTLELGDSALYLCASSLERSALSYEQYFGPGTRLTVT.

The genes are TRBV19 and TRBJ1-5; D is ambiguous. Trimming removed 3 bases from V and 3 bases from J, with 15 bases in between. The CDR3 totals 16 residues. Germline-derived CDR1 and CDR2 are LNHDA and SQIVND (reference sequence). The DNA for the CDR3 is TGTGCCAGTAGTATTAATTTCCGCGAGGCCAATCAGCCCCAGCATTTT. Amino acids: CASSINFREANQPQHF.

V and J are TRBV27 and TRBJ2-1; D not resolved. The V and J ends lost 1 base and 5 bases respectively, with 9 bases between them. Per the germline V gene, CDR1 is MNHEY and CDR2 is SMNVEV (reference sequence). The CDR3 spans 14 residues. CDR3 bases: TGTGCCAGCAGTTTATTTCTAGGAAACAATGAGCAGTTCTTC. Encoded protein: CASSLFLGNNEQFF.

This chain uses TRBV4-1 with TRBJ2-2; D is uncertain. Per germline, CDR1 MGHRA and CDR2 YSYEKL. This CDR3 spans 13 amino acids. V lost 4 bases, J lost 0 bases, and 3 bases lay in between. CDR3 protein: CASSRANTGELFF. CDR3 DNA: TGCGCCAGCAGCCGAGCGAACACCGGGGAGCTGTTTTTT.

J is TRBJ1-2 and V is TRBV14, with D possibly being TRBD1 (6 bases). Trimming shortened V by 4 bases and J by 8 bases, and 17 bases separated the two germline ends. This CDR3 is 14 amino acids long. From germline, CDR1 is SGHDN and CDR2 FVKESK. This CDR3 reads CASSLNRRGGGYTF. The CDR3 DNA reads TGTGCCAGCAGCCTCAACCGTAGGGGGGGAGGCTACACCTTC.

This clone came up a few times. The genes are TRBV10-1 and TRBJ1-1, with 10 positions matching TRBD1. The CDR3 totals 16 residues. Germline V gene data show CDR1 as WNHNN and CDR2 as SYGVQD (reference sequence). The J segment lost 0 bases and the V segment lost 4 bases, leaving 5 bases of the junction unmatched. CDR3 sequence: CASSVPGQGMNTEAFF. CDR3 bases: TGCGCCAGCAGTGTCCCGGGACAGGGGATGAACACTGAAGCTTTCTTT.

The chain is built from TRBV7-9 and TRBJ2-5; 9 bases are shared with TRBD1. The CDR3 runs to 18 residues. With 3 bases clipped from V and 1 base from J, the junction kept 12 bases outside the gene matches. Germline-derived CDR1 and CDR2 are SEHNR and FQNEAQ (reference sequence). The CDR3 reads CASSLLQGAPGLQETQYF. The CDR3 nucleotides read TGTGCCAGCAGCTTGTTACAGGGGGCGCCTGGCCTCCAAGAGACCCAGTACTTC.

The chain uses TRBV27 and TRBJ2-1; TRBD2 matches at 13 bases. Looked up from germline, CDR1 is MNHEY and CDR2 is SMNVEV (reference sequence). V was pared by 5 bases and J by 9 bases, with 7 bases of the junction left unmatched. The CDR3 has 15 amino acids. The DNA for the CDR3 is TGTGCCAGCAGTCCAAGGACTAGCGGGAGTGGTGAGCAGTTCTTC. Amino acids: CASSPRTSGSGEQFF.

The chain carries TRBV10-3 and TRBJ2-7; 7 bases align to TRBD1. V lost 6 bases to trimming and J lost 6 bases; unmatched junction nucleotides: 17. Germline values: CDR1 ENHRY, CDR2 SYGVKD. The CDR3 totals 16 residues. For the CDR3, the DNA is TGTGCCATCAGAGACGAGACAGGGAAAGGTAATGCCGAGCAGTACTTC. This gives the protein CAIRDETGKGNAEQYF.

On this clone itself: The junction shows a germline mismatch at one end, possibly a read error. The chain is built from TRBV27 and TRBJ2-1; 12 positions match TRBD2. CDR1 is MNHEY and CDR2 is SMNVEV in the germline V gene (reference sequence). The CDR3 loop spans 16 amino acids. CDR3 DNA sequence: TGTGCCAGCTGTTTACTAGCGGGGGGAGGGGGTAGTGAGCAGTTCTTC. Protein sequence: CASCLLAGGGGSEQFF.

Note on this clone: This specimen includes other DNA sequences encoding the same CDR3. This chain uses TRBV19 with TRBJ1-6; 10 nucleotides agree with TRBD1. The CDR3 runs 15 residues. With 4 bases clipped from V and 6 bases from J, the junction kept 3 bases outside the gene matches. Per the germline V gene, CDR1 is LNHDA and CDR2 is SQIVND (reference sequence). CDR3 amino acids: CASSRDRGPNSPLHF. For the CDR3, the DNA is TGTGCCAGTAGTAGAGACAGGGGGCCTAATTCACCCCTCCACTTT.

The rearrangement links TRBV30 to TRBJ1-1; no clear D gene. The V end lost 2 bases, the J end lost 0 bases, and 10 bases lay between the germline ends. Germline CDR1 is GTSNPN and CDR2 is SVGIG (reference sequence). The CDR3 length is 14 residues. CDR3 sequence: CAWSLAGVNTEAFF. DNA of the CDR3: TGTGCCTGGAGTTTAGCGGGTGTGAACACTGAAGCTTTCTTT. Full variable domain (outside the CDR3, taken from reference TRBV30 and TRBJ1-1): SQTIHQWPATLVQPVGSPLSLECTVEGTSNPNLYWYRQAAGRGLQLLFYSVGIGQISSEVPQNLSASRPQDRQFILSSKKLLLSDSGFYLCAWSLAGVNTEAFFGQGTRLTVV.

The chain couples TRBV11-2 to TRBJ2-1; 8 nucleotides match TRBD2. V shed 4 bases, J shed 0 bases, and the junction held 5 bases outside the gene matches. The CDR3 has 16 residues. Germline loops: CDR1 SGHAT, CDR2 FQNNGV. DNA of the CDR3: TGTGCCAGCAGCTGGACCGCGGGGGGCTCCTACAATGAGCAGTTCTTC. It specifies CASSWTAGGSYNEQFF.

This clone has a single count. This chain uses TRBV6-5 with TRBJ1-2; possibly TRBD1 for D (6 bases). CDR3 length: 14 amino acids. Germline V gene lookup returns CDR1 MNHEY and CDR2 SVGAGI. Deletions cut 2 bases from V and 2 bases from J, with 9 bases between. The chain's CDR3 is CASSYTGQNYGYTF. CDR3 coding DNA: TGTGCCAGCAGTTACACCGGACAGAACTATGGCTACACCTTC.